The 25 T cell receptor beta chains listed next were all sequenced from one sample in a study of blood T cell repertoires in COVID-19. Assay used: immunoSEQ multiplex PCR; TCRdb lists only in-frame clones, some missing. The sample lists about 320,000 clones; around four fifths were seen once. The source material was peripheral blood. The source of these receptors is a woman in her 50s with acute or convalescent COVID-19.

The chain has TRBV6-5 and TRBJ1-4; D perhaps matches TRBD1 (6 bases). This CDR3 has 14 residues. Germline V CDR1 and CDR2: MNHEY, SVGAGI. The germline V and J ends were trimmed by 11 bases and 6 bases, with 19 bases remaining between them. The CDR3 DNA reads TGTGCCGGAGGTCGGGGGGCTGGGTATGAAAAACTGTTTTTT. Amino acid sequence: CAGGRGAGYEKLFF.

The CDR3 here is CASSRGQFYGYTF. The DNA for the CDR3 is TGTGCCAGCAGCAGGGGACAGTTCTATGGCTACACCTTC. The V call is TRBV7-9, the J call TRBJ1-2, with 7 nucleotides matching TRBD1. Germline CDR1 and CDR2: SEHNR and FQNEAQ (reference sequence). The CDR3 has 13 residues. J was trimmed by 4 bases and V by 5 bases; bases with no gene match: 4.

CDR3 sequence (DNA): TGTGCCAGAAGCTTGGGGCTCTCCGGGACAGGGGAGTACGGCGAGCAGTACGTC. This gives the protein CARSLGLSGTGEYGEQYV. The chain links TRBV5-3 to TRBJ2-7; 10 bases fit TRBD1. TRBV5-3 counts as an open reading frame of uncertain function. Losses at the gene ends were 0 bases for V and 6 bases for J; bases not matched to a gene: 15. This CDR3 contains 18 residues.

This chain joins TRBV19 and TRBJ1-4; 7 bases align to TRBD1. The CDR3 is made up of 13 amino acids. V lost 7 bases and J lost 3; bases outside the gene matches: 2. Germline loops: CDR1 LNHDA, CDR2 SQIVND (reference sequence). CDR3 in amino acids: CASKGQPNEKLFF. For the CDR3, the DNA is TGTGCCAGTAAGGGACAGCCTAATGAAAAACTGTTTTTT.

V gene TRBV9 combines with J gene TRBJ2-7; 9 bases align to TRBD2. J lost 2 bases, V lost 0 bases, and 3 bases had no gene match. Germline V gene lookup returns CDR1 SGDLS and CDR2 YYNGEE. The CDR3 loop spans 15 amino acids. CDR3: CASSVDPSGTYEQYF. The CDR3 DNA follows: TGTGCCAGCAGCGTAGATCCTAGCGGGACCTACGAGCAGTACTTC.

This chain links TRBV11-2 with TRBJ2-2, with TRBD1 matching 7 bases. This CDR3 contains 14 residues. Germline V gene lookup returns CDR1 SGHAT and CDR2 FQNNGV. V lost 5 bases, J lost 6 bases, and 6 bases stayed unmatched. The CDR3 is CASSRDSLAGELFF. CDR3 coding DNA: TGTGCCAGCAGCAGGGACAGTCTAGCCGGGGAGCTGTTTTTT.

This chain uses TRBV6-6 with TRBJ2-3; TRBD2 aligns across 9 bases. The germline gives CDR1 MNHNY, CDR2 SVGAGI (reference sequence). The CDR3 contains 13 residues. V shed 10 bases, J shed 1 base, and the junction held 3 bases outside the gene matches. In nucleotides, the CDR3 is TGTGCCATACAGCGGGGGGGCACAGATACGCAGTATTTT. Translated, it gives CAIQRGGTDTQYF.

V usage is TRBV5-4 and J usage is TRBJ2-7; 14 nucleotides align to TRBD2. Germline V gives CDR1 SGHNT, CDR2 YYREEE (reference sequence). Losses at the gene ends were 4 bases for V and 5 bases for J; bases not matched to a gene: 8. The length of the CDR3 is 16 residues. The CDR3 sequence: CASSGGLAGGGNEQYF. The DNA for the CDR3 is TGTGCCAGCAGCGGCGGACTAGCGGGAGGAGGAAACGAGCAGTACTTC.

This clone was observed once. This chain joins TRBV10-3 and TRBJ1-4; D unresolved. Trimming took off 10 bases at V and 8 bases at J, with 8 bases between the two ends. Germline loops: CDR1 ENHRY, CDR2 SYGVKD. CDR3 length: 10 amino acids. The CDR3 loop reads CATYSEKLFF. As DNA, the CDR3 is TGTGCCACCTACAGCGAAAAACTGTTTTTT.

The CDR3 DNA reads as TGTGCCAGCTCGTTAACAGGGGGGAACACTGAAGCTTTCTTT. Amino acid sequence: CASSLTGGNTEAFF. The chain couples TRBV18 to TRBJ1-1; 8 bases are a match to TRBD1. The CDR3 consists of 14 residues. Germline CDR1 reads KGHSH; CDR2 reads LQKENI. Trimming removed 6 bases from V and 1 base from J; junction bases left unmatched: 4.

This clone was seen a few times. The J gene is TRBJ1-5, the V gene TRBV20-1; a weak D match, TRBD1 (6 bases). The germline gives CDR1 DFQATT, CDR2 SNEGSKA (reference sequence). The CDR3 extends over 14 amino acids. With 3 bases removed from V and 6 bases from J, the gap between germline ends came to 15 bases. CDR3 nucleotide sequence: TGCAGTGCTAGTGATAACAGGGAGGGTCAGCCCCAGCATTTT. Its protein product is CSASDNREGQPQHF.

The rearrangement links TRBV11-2 to TRBJ2-5, with 9 positions matching TRBD1. CDR1 SGHAT and CDR2 FQNNGV come from the germline V gene. The junction had 9 bases not matched to a gene; V was cut back by 5 bases and J by 5 bases. The CDR3 is 15 residues long. The CDR3 loop is CASSPIIDRGETQYF. CDR3 coding DNA: TGTGCCAGCAGCCCTATTATTGACAGGGGGGAGACCCAGTACTTC.

This rearrangement joins TRBV5-6 to TRBJ2-3; D might be TRBD1 (6 bases). CDR1 is SGHDT and CDR2 is YYEEEE in the germline V gene. The V end lost 4 bases, the J end lost 5 bases, and 11 bases lay between the germline ends. CDR3 length equals 13 residues. This CDR3 is CASSGTGLDTQYF. Written as DNA, the CDR3 is TGTGCCAGCAGCGGAACAGGGTTAGATACGCAGTATTTT.

The V and J genes are TRBV5-1 and TRBJ1-3; D remains unclear. The V gene's germline CDR1 is SGHRS and CDR2 YFSETQ. The V and J ends lost 4 bases and 2 bases respectively, with 7 bases between them. This CDR3 is 13 amino acids long. For the CDR3, the DNA is TGCGCCAGCAGCCCCTTAACTGGAAACACCATATATTTT. Translating gives CASSPLTGNTIYF.

This chain connects TRBV2 to TRBJ1-3, with 8 bases matching TRBD1. Germline V CDR1 and CDR2: SNHLY, FYNNEI. This CDR3 is 14 amino acids long. The junction had 6 bases not matched to a gene; V was cut back by 8 bases and J by 3 bases. CDR3: CASSRQGSGNTIYF. The CDR3, as DNA: TGTGCCAGCTCGCGACAGGGGAGTGGAAACACCATATATTTT.

The V call is TRBV5-8, the J call TRBJ2-7; a possible D gene is TRBD2 (5 bases). Germline-derived CDR1 and CDR2 are SGHTS and YDEGEE. Trimming removed 1 base at V and 6 bases at J, with 8 bases between. The CDR3 consists of 12 residues. The CDR3 nucleotides read TGTGCCAGCAGCTTGTCGAGGGTCGAGCAGTACGTC. Protein sequence: CASSLSRVEQYV.

This chain links TRBV27 with TRBJ1-2; the D gene is possibly TRBD1 (5 bases). This CDR3 spans 12 amino acids. The germline V and J ends were trimmed by 3 bases and 6 bases, with 8 bases remaining between them. Germline values: CDR1 MNHEY, CDR2 SMNVEV (reference sequence). The CDR3 coding sequence is TGTGCCAGCAGTTTTGAAGGGGATGGCTACACCTTC. Translating it yields CASSFEGDGYTF.

This chain joins TRBV27 and TRBJ1-6; possibly TRBD1 for D (6 bases). V was pared by 5 bases and J by 3 bases, with 23 bases between. Germline loops: CDR1 MNHEY, CDR2 SMNVEV (reference sequence). CDR3 length: 19 amino acids. The CDR3, as DNA: TGTGCCAGCAGTACCCGAGCCAGCCAGAGGGGGATCTATAATTCACCCCTCCACTTT. Its protein is CASSTRASQRGIYNSPLHF.

This sequence joins TRBV7-2 and TRBJ1-6, with D unclear. Per germline, CDR1 SGHTA and CDR2 FQGNSA. The CDR3 is 14 amino acids. The V end was cut by 1 base, the J end by 8 bases, with 9 bases between. The DNA for the CDR3 is TGTGCCAGCAGCTTAGGGCAGTCTTATTCACCCCTCCACTTT. This translates into CASSLGQSYSPLHF. The whole variable domain, filled in from reference TRBV7-2 and TRBJ1-6, reads GAGVSQSPSNKVTEKGKDVELRCDPISGHTALYWYRQSLGQGLEFLIYFQGNSAPDKSGLPSDRFSAERTGGSVSTLTIQRTQQEDSAVYLCASSLGQSYSPLHFGNGTRLTVT.

V usage is TRBV7-6 and J usage is TRBJ2-1; 7 bases map to TRBD1. The CDR3 consists of 15 residues. V lost 1 base, J lost 8 bases, and 8 bases stayed unmatched. Germline V gene sequence: CDR1 SGHVS, CDR2 FNYEAQ. The CDR3 sequence: CASSLGNDRAHEQFF. The CDR3 bases are TGTGCCAGCAGCTTAGGTAACGACAGGGCACATGAGCAGTTCTTC.

The chain joins TRBV21-1 to TRBJ2-6; TRBD2, the D gene given by the table, was not confirmed from the DNA. TRBV21-1 is marked as a pseudogene. The CDR3 is made up of 21 amino acids. CDR3: CASSKRLGRVAAVSGANVLTF. The DNA for the CDR3 is TGTGCCAGCAGCAAAAGACTCGGTCGGGTAGCGGCGGTCTCTGGGGCCAACGTCCTGACTTTC.

The V call is TRBV5-1, the J call TRBJ2-4; a weak D match, TRBD2 (6 bases). Germline assignment: CDR1 SGHRS and CDR2 YFSETQ. V lost 4 bases to trimming and J lost 3 bases, with 11 bases between them. This CDR3 is built from 14 residues. DNA for the CDR3: TGCGCCAGCAGCCCCATCGGGGGCAAAAACATTCAGTACTTC. Protein sequence: CASSPIGGKNIQYF.

The count of this clone is one. The chain carries TRBV6-5 and TRBJ1-2; a possible D gene is TRBD1 (5 bases). V lost 0 bases and J 3 bases, leaving 11 bases between the germline ends. Germline CDR1 reads MNHEY; CDR2 reads SVGAGI. The CDR3 extends over 15 amino acids. CDR3 region: CASSYSIPGDYGYTF. The CDR3 coding sequence is TGTGCCAGCAGTTACTCGATTCCGGGGGACTATGGCTACACCTTC.

The DNA of the CDR3 is TGTGCCAGCAGCTTGACTAGGACAGGGGGAGGGAATCAGCCCCAGCATTTT. It is translated as CASSLTRTGGGNQPQHF. The rearrangement uses TRBV5-5 and TRBJ1-5; 10 positions match TRBD1. Germline loops: CDR1 SGHKS, CDR2 YYEKEE (reference sequence). V shed 1 base and J 4 bases; nucleotides not matched to a gene: 8. The CDR3 is 17 amino acids.

This clone was seen only a few times. The chain joins TRBV9 to TRBJ2-4; weak D call: TRBD2 (6 bases). Trimming cost V 4 bases and J 0 bases, with 17 bases left between them. This CDR3 region has 17 residues. Germline CDR1 SGDLS, CDR2 YYNGEE. CDR3 in amino acids: CASSPREASLAKNIQYF. The CDR3 bases are TGTGCCAGCAGCCCGCGGGAAGCGAGTTTAGCCAAAAACATTCAGTACTTC.